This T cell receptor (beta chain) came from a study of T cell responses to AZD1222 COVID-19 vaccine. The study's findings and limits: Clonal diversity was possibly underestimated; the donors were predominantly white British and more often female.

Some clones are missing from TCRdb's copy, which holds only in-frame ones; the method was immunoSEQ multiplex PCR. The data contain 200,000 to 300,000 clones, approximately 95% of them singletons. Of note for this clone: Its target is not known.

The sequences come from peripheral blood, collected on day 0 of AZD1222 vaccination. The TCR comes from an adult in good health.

CDR3 in DNA: TGTGCCAGCAGCCTTCGACAGGGACGTAGGATCGGGCATGGCTACACCTTC. It translates to CASSLRQGRRIGHGYTF. This chain links TRBV6-2 or TRBV6-3 with TRBJ1-2; 7 nucleotides match TRBD1. Germline CDR1 and CDR2: MNHEY and SVGEGT. This CDR3 region has 17 residues. The V segment lost 6 bases and the J segment 6 bases; nucleotides outside the gene matches: 19.